This T cell receptor (beta chain) derives from a study of patients and donors after allogeneic stem cell transplantation. The CDR3 runs to 16 residues. V lost 4 bases and J lost 2, with 18 bases in between. Looked up from germline, CDR1 is SGHVS and CDR2 is FQNEAQ. A single record per CDR3 protein comes from TCRdb applying MiXCR to the RT-PCR reads. The sample shows 900,000 to 1,000,000 distinct CDR3 sequences, roughly 18% of them seen only once. This clonotype was picked up a small number of times. The source is a human donor who was either an allogeneic HSCT recipient or a stem cell or donor lymphocyte infusion donor (not recorded which). It is not recorded whose cells these are; they may come from a transplant donor. Sequences were obtained from blood, either unsorted or a sorted T cell fraction (not recorded which). This chain uses TRBV7-8 with TRBJ2-7; D possibly corresponds to TRBD1 (6 bases). CDR3 residues: CASSSYGFGGTYEQYF. The CDR3 coding sequence is TGTGCCAGCAGCTCGTACGGCTTTGGGGGCACCTACGAGCAGTACTTC.